This T cell receptor beta chain was found in a study of cytomegalovirus exposure and HLA in healthy donors. Study outcomes and limitations: Researchers reported in a later analysis that common viral pathogens appeared linked to several top clusters. The number of N-insertions in an Asian-associated ancestry cluster was reportedly below the approximately 700-donor mean in a later analysis. The study recorded over 150 TCR beta chains that were cytomegalovirus-associated.

Germline V CDR1 and CDR2: LGHNA, YSLEER. Unmatched junction bases numbered 9, after V lost 4 bases and J lost 3 bases. The CDR3 sequence is 17 residues long. In the PCR, 60 Vbeta and 13 Jbeta primers were used. Only in-frame clones appear in the TCRdb table, and some are missing; sequencing was by immunoSEQ multiplex PCR. The top ten hold 13% to 15% of the sample, which has around 190,000 clones, around 82% seen once. This clone has a handful of counts. Its cognate antigen is unknown. Specimen: PBMCs. The sequence was collected from a young woman in good health and CMV-seropositive. The chain links TRBV4-3 to TRBJ2-3, with TRBD2 matching over 11 bases. CDR3 region: CASSLGGSGRATDTQYF. The CDR3 nucleotides are TGCGCCAGCAGCCTAGGGGGTAGCGGGAGGGCGACAGATACGCAGTATTTT.